This T cell receptor beta chain was retrieved from a study of blood T cell repertoires in COVID-19. Looking at the study overall: Whether acute or convalescent, the COVID-19 samples came from the United States, Italy and Spain. From T cells, B-cell-depleted T cells, or PBMCs came the material, which was cDNA or gDNA.

In germline, CDR1 is SGHRS, CDR2 YFSETQ. This CDR3 has 16 residues. V dropped 9 bases and J dropped 0; count of bases not matched to a gene: 5. Authors' data handling: Estimation of nucleated cell counts was performed using reference gene primer amplification. Repertoires were generated with immunoSEQ multiplex PCR, while TCRdb's copy carries only in-frame clones and drops some. V, J and clone size reflect that table, while D and trimming were determined from the DNA. The sample lists 150,000 to 200,000 clones, around nine tenths occurring once. The rearrangement uses TRBV5-1 and TRBJ2-3, with 15 bases fitting TRBD2. The source material was peripheral blood. The clonotype was recovered from a human donor in a cohort sampled during active COVID-19. DNA for the CDR3: TGCGCCACTTCAGGACTAGCGGGAGGGAGCACAGATACGCAGTATTTT. This codes for CATSGLAGGSTDTQYF. Complete variable domain (other parts from reference TRBV5-1 and TRBJ2-3): KAGVTQTPRYLIKTRGQQVTLSCSPISGHRSVSWYQQTPGQGLQFLFEYFSETQRNKGNFPGRFSGRQFSNSRSEMNVSTLELGDSALYLCATSGLAGGSTDTQYFGPGTRLTVL.